The rows below give T cell receptor beta chains drawn from one sample of a study of blood T cell repertoires in COVID-19. Some clones are missing from TCRdb's copy, which holds only in-frame ones; the method was immunoSEQ multiplex PCR. The table includes 55,000 to 70,000 clones, roughly 77% detected once. The sequencing input was peripheral blood. These receptors were taken from a man older than 75 with acute or convalescent COVID-19. The CDR3 runs from the conserved cysteine through the conserved F or W. Fields, in order: D gene, J gene, clone size, CDR3 length, V gene, CDR3 protein, CDR3 DNA. The D gene is left open where the match is weak. Not every row has a clone size; where given, it reads once, few, many or a size class.

d_call: TRBD1; j_call: TRBJ2-7; clone_size: -; cdr3_length: 14; v_call: TRBV11-3; cdr3_aa: CASSPRDRDYEQYF; cdr3_nt: TGTGCCAGCAGTCCCCGGGACAGGGACTACGAGCAGTACTTC
d_call: -; j_call: TRBJ1-2; clone_size: -; cdr3_length: 13; v_call: TRBV2; cdr3_aa: CASSEAGQSGYTF; cdr3_nt: TGTGCCAGCAGTGAAGCGGGACAAAGTGGCTACACCTTC
d_call: -; j_call: TRBJ1-3; clone_size: -; cdr3_length: 13; v_call: TRBV19; cdr3_aa: CASSMGSGNTIYF; cdr3_nt: TGTGCCAGTAGTATGGGCAGCGGAAACACCATATATTTT
d_call: TRBD1; j_call: TRBJ2-7; clone_size: -; cdr3_length: 14; v_call: TRBV5-1; cdr3_aa: CASSSGTGLYEQYF; cdr3_nt: TGCGCCAGCAGCTCCGGGACAGGTCTTTACGAGCAGTACTTC
d_call: TRBD2; j_call: TRBJ2-1; clone_size: once; cdr3_length: 17; v_call: TRBV6-2/TRBV6-3; cdr3_aa: CASSPLPVAGGINEQFF; cdr3_nt: TGTGCCAGCAGTCCCCTCCCCGTAGCGGGAGGGATTAATGAGCAGTTCTTC
d_call: TRBD2; j_call: TRBJ2-7; clone_size: once; cdr3_length: 15; v_call: TRBV28; cdr3_aa: CASSLRIAGAYEQYF; cdr3_nt: TGTGCCAGCAGTTTAAGGATAGCGGGAGCCTACGAGCAGTACTTC
d_call: -; j_call: TRBJ1-5; clone_size: -; cdr3_length: 15; v_call: TRBV7-2; cdr3_aa: CASSQTGLSNQPQHF; cdr3_nt: TGTGCCAGCAGCCAAACAGGGTTGAGCAATCAGCCCCAGCATTTT
d_call: -; j_call: TRBJ2-2; clone_size: -; cdr3_length: 14; v_call: TRBV6-2/TRBV6-3; cdr3_aa: CASSWTANTGELFF; cdr3_nt: TGTGCCAGCAGCTGGACAGCTAACACCGGGGAGCTGTTTTTT
d_call: TRBD2; j_call: TRBJ2-1; clone_size: -; cdr3_length: 15; v_call: TRBV9; cdr3_aa: CASSASGSSYNEQFF; cdr3_nt: TGTGCCAGCAGCGCTAGCGGGAGCTCCTACAATGAGCAGTTCTTC
d_call: TRBD1; j_call: TRBJ2-6; clone_size: -; cdr3_length: 18; v_call: TRBV4-2; cdr3_aa: CASSPPVRGRGGANVLTF; cdr3_nt: TGTGCCAGCAGCCCACCCGTCAGGGGGCGAGGGGGGGCCAACGTCCTGACTTTC
d_call: -; j_call: TRBJ1-1; clone_size: -; cdr3_length: 14; v_call: TRBV11-2; cdr3_aa: CASSSSGLATEAFF; cdr3_nt: TGTGCCAGCAGCTCATCAGGGTTGGCAACTGAAGCTTTCTTT
d_call: -; j_call: TRBJ2-7; clone_size: -; cdr3_length: 16; v_call: TRBV28; cdr3_aa: CASSLLVRRETYEQYF; cdr3_nt: TGTGCCAGCAGTCTGCTGGTTAGGAGGGAGACCTACGAGCAGTACTTC
d_call: TRBD1; j_call: TRBJ1-5; clone_size: few; cdr3_length: 12; v_call: TRBV10-2; cdr3_aa: CASRDRGQPQHF; cdr3_nt: TGCGCCAGCAGGGACAGGGGCCAGCCCCAGCATTTT
d_call: -; j_call: TRBJ1-2; clone_size: -; cdr3_length: 15; v_call: TRBV4-3; cdr3_aa: CASSQDEGINYGYTF; cdr3_nt: TGCGCCAGCAGCCAAGACGAGGGAATCAACTATGGCTACACCTTC
d_call: -; j_call: TRBJ1-5; clone_size: -; cdr3_length: 18; v_call: TRBV28; cdr3_aa: CASSDSPGLGAINQPQHF; cdr3_nt: TGTGCCAGCAGCGACAGCCCCGGATTAGGGGCAATTAATCAGCCCCAGCATTTT
d_call: TRBD2; j_call: TRBJ2-2; clone_size: -; cdr3_length: 19; v_call: TRBV9; cdr3_aa: CASSAPGLAGEGRAGELFF; cdr3_nt: TGTGCCAGCAGCGCCCCGGGACTAGCGGGAGAGGGGCGGGCCGGGGAGCTGTTTTTT
d_call: -; j_call: TRBJ1-2; clone_size: -; cdr3_length: 13; v_call: TRBV6-5; cdr3_aa: CASSYSESYGYTF; cdr3_nt: TGTGCCAGCAGTTACTCGGAGAGCTATGGCTACACCTTC
d_call: -; j_call: TRBJ1-2; clone_size: -; cdr3_length: 14; v_call: TRBV4-3; cdr3_aa: CASSQAVRNYGYTF; cdr3_nt: TGCGCCAGCAGCCAAGCGGTCCGAAACTATGGCTACACCTTC
d_call: -; j_call: TRBJ1-2; clone_size: -; cdr3_length: 14; v_call: TRBV5-1; cdr3_aa: CASSLGNYAEGYTF; cdr3_nt: TGCGCCAGCAGCTTGGGGAACTACGCGGAAGGCTACACCTTC
d_call: -; j_call: TRBJ2-5; clone_size: -; cdr3_length: 15; v_call: TRBV13; cdr3_aa: CASSLGIQGGETQYF; cdr3_nt: TGTGCCAGCAGCTTAGGGATTCAGGGTGGGGAGACCCAGTACTTC
d_call: -; j_call: TRBJ1-2; clone_size: -; cdr3_length: 14; v_call: TRBV6-5; cdr3_aa: CANNAQQGTYGYTF; cdr3_nt: TGTGCCAACAACGCCCAGCAGGGAACCTATGGCTACACCTTC
d_call: TRBD1; j_call: TRBJ1-3; clone_size: -; cdr3_length: 15; v_call: TRBV5-1; cdr3_aa: CASSTRTGAGNTIYF; cdr3_nt: TGCGCCAGCAGCACGAGGACAGGGGCTGGAAACACCATATATTTT
d_call: -; j_call: TRBJ1-6; clone_size: -; cdr3_length: 15; v_call: TRBV13; cdr3_aa: CASSSRTELNSPLHF; cdr3_nt: TGTGCCAGCAGCTCGCGGACAGAACTTAATTCACCCCTCCACTTT
d_call: TRBD2; j_call: TRBJ2-7; clone_size: -; cdr3_length: 16; v_call: TRBV10-3; cdr3_aa: CAIMGSGGRTLEEQYF; cdr3_nt: TGTGCCATCATGGGCTCGGGCGGGAGGACCTTAGAGGAGCAGTACTTC